This is a list of T cell receptor beta chains from one sample in a study of identical twins. TCRdb itself ran the 5' RACE reads through MiXCR, one entry per CDR3 protein. Found here are 1.5 million or so distinct CDR3 sequences, 32% of them singletons; the top ten hold more than 0.25%. The sequenced sample was cord blood. All receptors come from a newborn girl in good health. Each CDR3 is given without its conserved first and last residue. Clone size is stated in some rows and not others, as once, few, many or a class when expanded.

size | J | V | CDR3
. | TRBJ1-4 | TRBV12-3/TRBV12-4 | ASASGGATNEKLF
. | TRBJ2-7 | TRBV20-1 | SASPSGDEQY
. | TRBJ1-1 | TRBV3-1 | ASSNRDRGMSTEAF
few | TRBJ1-4 | TRBV28 | ASSLPGTGYEKLF
many | TRBJ2-7 | TRBV2 | ASSVSGRTYEQY
. | TRBJ1-4 | TRBV20-1 | SARLMADNEKLF
. | TRBJ1-1 | TRBV7-2 | ASSLGVGMNTEAF
few | TRBJ1-2 | TRBV11-2 | ASSLVENRHGYT
few | TRBJ2-3 | TRBV5-6 | ASSGEPGGDTQY
. | TRBJ2-1 | TRBV7-9 | ASSPSWSGGPYNEQF
many | TRBJ2-1 | TRBV4-1 | ASSQDERGPYNEQF
. | TRBJ1-2 | TRBV29-1 | SVGLGAVNYGYT
. | TRBJ2-3 | TRBV12-3/TRBV12-4 | ASSLWGLARDTQY
. | TRBJ2-4 | TRBV20-1 | SARVSGGEQY
. | TRBJ2-3 | TRBV5-6 | ASSLAVVVTQY
few | TRBJ1-1 | TRBV3-1 | ASSQYRQAIEAF
few | TRBJ2-7 | TRBV12-3/TRBV12-4 | ASGLWGSYEQY
few | TRBJ2-1 | TRBV27 | ASTTANTKNQF
. | TRBJ2-3 | TRBV24-1 | ATSDFGGGGTDTQY
few | TRBJ1-1 | TRBV4-2 | ASSQGYRGSTEAF
few | TRBJ2-7 | TRBV5-6 | ASSLDPPRVAYEQY
. | TRBJ1-5 | TRBV19 | ASSMTGQPQH
. | TRBJ1-6 | TRBV9 | ASSVGQTGGSPLH